What follows are 21 T cell receptor beta chains derived from one specimen sequenced in a study of somatic mutations in cytotoxic T cells in rheumatoid arthritis. TCRdb's table, derived via immunoSEQ multiplex PCR, lists solely in-frame clones and lacks some. This sample has about 15,000 clones, with about 81% found just once. Sequenced input: CD8+ T cells sorted from blood. The receptors were gathered from an adult with rheumatoid arthritis.

For this clone: One end of the junction varies from germline; a read error may be responsible. The gene calls are TRBV13 and TRBJ2-1; tentatively, D is TRBD1 or TRBD2 (5 bases each). This CDR3 region has 16 residues. Germline CDR1 and CDR2: PRHDT and FYEKMQ (reference sequence). The CDR3 is CACSLGGDGAYNEQFF. In DNA, the CDR3 is TGTGCCTGCAGCTTAGGTGGGGACGGGGCCTACAATGAGCAGTTCTTC. The variable domain in full, completed from reference TRBV13 and TRBJ2-1, reads AAGVIQSPRHLIKEKRETATLKCYPIPRHDTVYWYQQGPGQDPQFLISFYEKMQSDKGSIPDRFSAQQFSDYHSELNMSSLELGDSALYFCACSLGGDGAYNEQFFGPGTRLTVL.

This chain uses TRBV7-8 with TRBJ2-1; D might be TRBD2 (5 bases). Germline V lookup: CDR1 SGHVS, CDR2 FQNEAQ. V was trimmed by 8 bases and J by 6 bases, leaving 11 bases between them. CDR3 length: 12 amino acids. The CDR3 sequence is CASRERVNEQFF. The CDR3, as DNA: TGTGCCAGCCGGGAAAGGGTCAATGAGCAGTTCTTC.

The chain has TRBV5-1 and TRBJ2-3, with TRBD2 matching over 13 bases. Germline V CDR1 and CDR2: SGHRS, YFSETQ. V lost 3 bases to trimming and J lost 0 bases; unmatched junction nucleotides: 13. CDR3 length: 20 amino acids. The CDR3 nucleotides read TGCGCCAGCAGCTCGGGACTAGCGGGGAGCGATTTATCTAGCACAGATACGCAGTATTTT. Translation gives CASSSGLAGSDLSSTDTQYF.

This clone was detected only once. The chain couples TRBV7-2 to TRBJ1-1; D remains unclear. The germline V gene encodes CDR1 SGHTA and CDR2 FQGNSA. The CDR3 extends over 14 amino acids. Trimming pared 2 bases from V and 1 base from J, leaving 8 bases between. As DNA, the CDR3 is TGTGCCAGCAGCTTATTGGTCAGGAACACTGAAGCTTTCTTT. Its translation: CASSLLVRNTEAFF.

The V and J genes are TRBV9 and TRBJ2-5; maybe TRBD1 (6 bases). Germline assignment: CDR1 SGDLS and CDR2 YYNGEE. Trimming left V 3 bases short and J 3 bases short, with 9 bases between. The CDR3 sequence is 13 residues long. In nucleotides, the CDR3 is TGTGCCAGCAGCGCCTGGACAGAAGAGACCCAGTACTTC. Translating it yields CASSAWTEETQYF.

This clone was counted a single time. The gene calls are TRBV5-1 and TRBJ2-3, with D maybe TRBD1 (6 bases). CDR1 is SGHRS and CDR2 is YFSETQ in the germline V gene. V lost 3 bases, J lost 2 bases, and 13 bases lay in between. There are 15 residues in the CDR3. The CDR3 DNA reads as TGCGCCAGCAGCTCAGGGGAATTGGTCACAGATACGCAGTATTTT. This sequence encodes CASSSGELVTDTQYF.

This clone was seen only a few times. The chain couples TRBV9 to TRBJ2-2; TRBD2 aligns across 7 bases. The germline V gene encodes CDR1 SGDLS and CDR2 YYNGEE. This CDR3 is built from 20 residues. J was trimmed by 4 bases and V by 3 bases; bases with no gene match: 21. The CDR3 DNA follows: TGTGCCAGCAGCGCAATCCCGGGACTATCCGGGAGATCAGGCACCGGGGAGCTGTTTTTT. Translating gives CASSAIPGLSGRSGTGELFF.

This rearrangement joins TRBV10-3 to TRBJ2-7; D uncertain. The CDR3 spans 13 residues. The germline V gene has CDR1 ENHRY and CDR2 SYGVKD. Trimming removed 6 bases at V and 2 bases at J, with 11 bases between. CDR3 residues: CAISDIPAYEQYF. The CDR3 DNA follows: TGTGCCATCAGCGACATCCCCGCCTACGAGCAGTACTTC.

The gene calls are TRBV29-1 and TRBJ2-7, with 10 bases aligning to TRBD2. This CDR3 spans 13 amino acids. Trimming removed 4 bases from V and 4 bases from J; junction bases left unmatched: 4. Looked up from germline, CDR1 is SQVTM and CDR2 is ANQGSEA. The CDR3 reads CSVAASGSYEQYF. The CDR3 DNA is TGCAGCGTTGCGGCTAGCGGGAGTTACGAGCAGTACTTC.

This clone was counted a single time. This chain links TRBV9 with TRBJ2-1; perhaps TRBD1 as D (7 bases). CDR1 and CDR2 (germline): SGDLS, YYNGEE. The CDR3 consists of 13 residues. V gave up 5 bases and J gave up 9 bases, with 15 bases separating them. The CDR3 DNA is TGTGCCAGCAGGAGCCCGGGGGACAGTGAGCAGTTCTTC. Its translation is CASRSPGDSEQFF.

The rearrangement uses TRBV6-1 and TRBJ2-7; the match to TRBD1 covers 8 bases. V shed 4 bases and J 2 bases; nucleotides not matched to a gene: 7. The length of the CDR3 is 15 residues. In germline, CDR1 is MNHNS, CDR2 SASEGT. In DNA, the CDR3 is TGTGCCAGCAGTGCAATCCGACAGGGGACCTACGAGCAGTACTTC. It yields the protein CASSAIRQGTYEQYF.

CDR3 residues: CASSQTFFNTGELFF. The CDR3 DNA reads TGTGCCAGCAGCCAAACGTTCTTTAACACCGGGGAGCTGTTTTTT. This chain joins TRBV27 and TRBJ2-2; no definite D call. The CDR3 is 15 amino acids. The V end was cut by 6 bases, the J end by 2 bases, with 13 bases between. CDR1 and CDR2 from the germline V gene are MNHEY and SMNVEV (reference sequence).

The V call is TRBV6-1, the J call TRBJ2-1; no definite D call. Germline V lookup: CDR1 MNHNS, CDR2 SASEGT. Trimming left V 8 bases short and J 8 bases short, with 13 bases between. The CDR3 runs 12 residues. CDR3 sequence: CASLATADEQFF. DNA of the CDR3: TGTGCCAGCTTGGCTACGGCCGATGAGCAGTTCTTC.

The chain has TRBV18 and TRBJ2-3, with D perhaps matching TRBD2 (5 bases). Trimming removed 3 bases from V and 0 bases from J, with 19 bases in between. In germline, CDR1 is KGHSH, CDR2 LQKENI. This CDR3 region has 18 residues. The CDR3 here is CASSPDRVSGSSTDTQYF. The CDR3 nucleotides read TGTGCCAGCTCACCGGATCGAGTGAGCGGTTCTAGCACAGATACGCAGTATTTT.

This chain joins TRBV7-2 and TRBJ2-5, with TRBD2 matching 12 bases. The length of the CDR3 is 18 residues. V shed 5 bases and J 5 bases; nucleotides not matched to a gene: 15. CDR1 and CDR2 (germline): SGHTA, FQGNSA. The CDR3 is CASSLLTSGSVGGETQYF. The CDR3 DNA reads TGTGCCAGCAGCCTACTGACTAGCGGGAGTGTGGGAGGGGAGACCCAGTACTTC.

The gene calls are TRBV29-1 and TRBJ1-1; D perhaps matches TRBD1 (5 bases). The CDR3 has 13 amino acids. V lost 1 base and J 5 bases, leaving 11 bases between the germline ends. Germline CDR1 is SQVTM and CDR2 is ANQGSEA. The CDR3 nucleotides read TGCAGCGTTGAAGGGGACCCCGGGACTGAAGCTTTCTTT. It encodes CSVEGDPGTEAFF.

The chain recombines TRBV9 with TRBJ1-5; unclear D gene. Trimming removed 0 bases from V and 0 bases from J, with 7 bases in between. From germline, CDR1 is SGDLS and CDR2 YYNGEE. This CDR3 contains 15 residues. CDR3 nucleotide sequence: TGTGCCAGCAGCGTAGGGCCGGATAGCAATCAGCCCCAGCATTTT. Translated, it gives CASSVGPDSNQPQHF.

This chain links TRBV6-6 with TRBJ2-1, with 7 bases that match TRBD2. The CDR3 runs to 14 residues. Germline loops: CDR1 MNHNY, CDR2 SVGAGI (reference sequence). V shed 8 bases, J shed 0 bases, and the junction held 4 bases outside the gene matches. Here the CDR3 DNA reads TGTGCCAGCGGATCTAGCGGCTCCTACAATGAGCAGTTCTTC. Amino acids: CASGSSGSYNEQFF.

In nucleotides, the CDR3 is TGTGCCAGCAGCAAATCACAAGGAGGCAATCAGCCCCAGCATTTT. It translates to CASSKSQGGNQPQHF. The chain is built from TRBV21-1 and TRBJ1-5. TRBV21-1 is listed as a pseudogene. CDR3 length: 15 amino acids.

CDR3 sequence: CAISPDREVLYNSPLHF. The DNA of the CDR3 is TGTGCCATCAGTCCGGACAGGGAAGTTCTTTATAATTCACCCCTCCACTTT. The chain recombines TRBV10-3 with TRBJ1-6, with 8 bases fitting TRBD1. The V segment lost 5 bases and the J segment 4 bases; nucleotides outside the gene matches: 10. The CDR3 has 17 amino acids. Looked up from germline, CDR1 is ENHRY and CDR2 is SYGVKD.

Here the CDR3 reads CASSPGVSTDTQYF. In nucleotides, the CDR3 is TGTGCCAGTTCCCCCGGCGTTTCCACAGATACGCAGTATTTT. This rearrangement joins TRBV27 to TRBJ2-3; no firm D call. Between the trimmed V and J ends, which lost 9 bases and 2 bases, there was a span of 15 bases. The germline V gene has CDR1 MNHEY and CDR2 SMNVEV (reference sequence). The CDR3 covers 14 residues.